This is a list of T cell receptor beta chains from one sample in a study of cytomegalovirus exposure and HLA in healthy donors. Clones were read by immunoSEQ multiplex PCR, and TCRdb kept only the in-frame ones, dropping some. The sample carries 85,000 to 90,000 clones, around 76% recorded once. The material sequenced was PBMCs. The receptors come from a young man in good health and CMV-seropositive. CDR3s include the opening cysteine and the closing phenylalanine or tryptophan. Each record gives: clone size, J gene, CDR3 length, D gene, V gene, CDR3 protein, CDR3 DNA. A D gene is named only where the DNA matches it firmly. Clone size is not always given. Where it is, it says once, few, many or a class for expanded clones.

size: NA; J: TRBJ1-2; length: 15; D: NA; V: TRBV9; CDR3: CASSVDPQINYGYTF; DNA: TGTGCCAGCAGCGTAGACCCACAGATAAACTATGGCTACACCTTC
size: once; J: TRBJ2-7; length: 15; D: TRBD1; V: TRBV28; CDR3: CASSPPGQATYEQYF; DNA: TGTGCCAGCAGTCCCCCGGGACAGGCAACCTACGAGCAGTACTTC
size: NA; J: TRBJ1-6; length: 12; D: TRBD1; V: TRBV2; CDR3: CASSYDRGPLHF; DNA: TGTGCCAGCAGCTACGACAGGGGCCCCCTCCACTTT
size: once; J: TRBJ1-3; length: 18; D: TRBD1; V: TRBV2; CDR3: CASSEGSPGQSPGNTIYF; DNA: TGTGCCAGCAGTGAGGGGAGCCCGGGACAGAGCCCTGGAAACACCATATATTTT
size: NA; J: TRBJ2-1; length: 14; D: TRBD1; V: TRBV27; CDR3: CASSWDRGPGEQFF; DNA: TGTGCCAGCAGTTGGGACAGGGGGCCGGGTGAGCAGTTCTTC
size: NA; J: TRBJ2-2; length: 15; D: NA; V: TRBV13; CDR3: CASSYVDRNTGELFF; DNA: TGTGCCAGCAGCTACGTAGACAGGAACACCGGGGAGCTGTTTTTT
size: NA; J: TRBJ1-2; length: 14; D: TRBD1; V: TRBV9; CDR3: CASSVSGQGDGYTF; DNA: TGTGCCAGCAGCGTGAGTGGACAGGGTGATGGCTACACCTTC
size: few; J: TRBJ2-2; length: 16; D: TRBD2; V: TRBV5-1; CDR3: CASSTRLAGGPGELFF; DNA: TGCGCCAGCAGCACCAGACTAGCGGGGGGGCCCGGGGAGCTGTTTTTT
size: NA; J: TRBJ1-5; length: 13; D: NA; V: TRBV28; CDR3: CASRTGLNQPQHF; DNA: TGTGCCAGCAGAACAGGATTGAATCAGCCCCAGCATTTT
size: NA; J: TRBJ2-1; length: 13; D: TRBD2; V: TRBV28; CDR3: CASSFGRYNEQFF; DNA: TGTGCCAGCAGTTTCGGGAGGTACAATGAGCAGTTCTTC
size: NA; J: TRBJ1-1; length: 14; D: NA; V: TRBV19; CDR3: CASSLRGENTEAFF; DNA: TGTGCCAGTAGTCTCCGGGGAGAAAACACTGAAGCTTTCTTT
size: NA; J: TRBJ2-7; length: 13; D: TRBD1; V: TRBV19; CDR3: CASSSTGGGEQYF; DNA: TGTGCCAGTAGTTCCACAGGGGGCGGCGAGCAGTACTTC
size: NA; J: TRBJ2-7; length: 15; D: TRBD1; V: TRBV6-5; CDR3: CASRSIGTGVYEQYF; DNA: TGTGCCAGCAGGTCCATTGGGACAGGGGTCTACGAGCAGTACTTC
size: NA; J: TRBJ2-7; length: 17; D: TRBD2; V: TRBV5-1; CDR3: CASSLGVEAGRNYEQYF; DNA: TGCGCCAGCAGCTTGGGGGTGGAAGCGGGGAGGAACTACGAGCAGTACTTC
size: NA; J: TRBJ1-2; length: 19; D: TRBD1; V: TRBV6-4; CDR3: CASSDPRDRGRPTHYGYTF; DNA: TGTGCCAGCAGTGACCCCCGGGACAGGGGCCGCCCTACACACTATGGCTACACCTTC
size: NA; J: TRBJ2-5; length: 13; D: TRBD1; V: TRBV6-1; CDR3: CATMDRYQETQYF; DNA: TGTGCCACCATGGACAGGTACCAAGAGACCCAGTACTTC
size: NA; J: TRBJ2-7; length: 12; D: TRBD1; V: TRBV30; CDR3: CALRQGFYEQYF; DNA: TGTGCCTTACGACAGGGCTTCTACGAGCAGTACTTC
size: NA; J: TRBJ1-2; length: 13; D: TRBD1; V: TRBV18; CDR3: CASSPTGEEGYTF; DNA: TGTGCCAGCTCGCCGACAGGGGAGGAGGGCTACACCTTC
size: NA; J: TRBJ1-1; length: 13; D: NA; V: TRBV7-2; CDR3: CASSLTRDTEAFF; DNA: TGTGCCAGCAGCTTAACTAGGGACACTGAAGCTTTCTTT
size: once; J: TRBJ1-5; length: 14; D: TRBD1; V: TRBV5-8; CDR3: CASSPRTGVQPQHF; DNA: TGTGCCAGCAGCCCCCGGACAGGGGTTCAGCCCCAGCATTTT
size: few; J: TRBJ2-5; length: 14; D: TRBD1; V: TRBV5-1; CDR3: CASSRGQYQETQYF; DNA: TGCGCCAGCAGCCGGGGACAGTACCAAGAGACCCAGTACTTC
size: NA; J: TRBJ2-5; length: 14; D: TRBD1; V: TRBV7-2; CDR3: CASSPGQGLETQYF; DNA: TGTGCCAGCAGCCCAGGACAGGGCCTAGAGACCCAGTACTTC
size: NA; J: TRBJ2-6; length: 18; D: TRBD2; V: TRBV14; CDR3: CASSHLGLTSSGANVLTF; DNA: TGTGCCAGCAGCCATCTGGGACTAACGTCCTCTGGGGCCAACGTCCTGACTTTC
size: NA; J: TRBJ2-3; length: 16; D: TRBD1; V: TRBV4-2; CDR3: CASSQDITGGGDTQYF; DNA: TGTGCCAGCAGCCAAGATATCACAGGGGGCGGAGATACGCAGTATTTT
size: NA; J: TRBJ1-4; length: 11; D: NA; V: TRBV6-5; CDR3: CASSLSEKLFF; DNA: TGTGCCAGCAGTTTGAGCGAAAAACTGTTTTTT
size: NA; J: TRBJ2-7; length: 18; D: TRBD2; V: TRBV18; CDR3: CASSSRTSGGGSSYEQYF; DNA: TGTGCCAGCTCATCCCGGACTAGCGGGGGGGGGAGCTCCTACGAGCAGTACTTC
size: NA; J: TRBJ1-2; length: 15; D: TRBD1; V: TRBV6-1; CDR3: CASSLLGTGNYGYTF; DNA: TGTGCCAGCAGCCTTTTGGGGACAGGGAACTATGGCTACACCTTC
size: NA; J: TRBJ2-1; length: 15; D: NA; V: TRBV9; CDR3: CASSPRVGPNDEQFF; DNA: TGTGCCAGCAGCCCACGAGTGGGGCCGAACGATGAGCAGTTCTTC
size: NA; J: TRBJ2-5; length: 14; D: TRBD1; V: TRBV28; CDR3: CASSSRQGLETQYF; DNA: TGTGCCAGCAGTTCCCGACAGGGGTTAGAGACCCAGTACTTC
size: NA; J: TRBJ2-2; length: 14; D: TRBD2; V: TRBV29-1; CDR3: CSVESGGSTGELFF; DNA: TGCAGCGTTGAATCGGGGGGGAGCACCGGGGAGCTGTTTTTT